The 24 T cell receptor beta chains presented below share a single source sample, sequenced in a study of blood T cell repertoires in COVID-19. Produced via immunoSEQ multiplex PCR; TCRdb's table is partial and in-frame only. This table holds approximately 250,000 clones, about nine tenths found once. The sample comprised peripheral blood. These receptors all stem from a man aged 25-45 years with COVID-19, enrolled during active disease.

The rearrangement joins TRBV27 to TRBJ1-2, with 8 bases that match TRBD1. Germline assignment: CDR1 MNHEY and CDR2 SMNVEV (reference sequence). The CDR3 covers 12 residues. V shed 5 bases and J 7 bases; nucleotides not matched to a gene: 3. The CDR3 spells CASSPQGVGYTF. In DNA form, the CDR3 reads TGTGCCAGCAGTCCACAGGGGGTTGGCTACACCTTC.

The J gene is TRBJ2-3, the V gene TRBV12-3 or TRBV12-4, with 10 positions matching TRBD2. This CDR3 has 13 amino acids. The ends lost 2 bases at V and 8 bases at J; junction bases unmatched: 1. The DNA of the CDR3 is TGTGCCAGCAGTTTAAGCGGGGGGGGTACGCAGTATTTT. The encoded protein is CASSLSGGGTQYF.

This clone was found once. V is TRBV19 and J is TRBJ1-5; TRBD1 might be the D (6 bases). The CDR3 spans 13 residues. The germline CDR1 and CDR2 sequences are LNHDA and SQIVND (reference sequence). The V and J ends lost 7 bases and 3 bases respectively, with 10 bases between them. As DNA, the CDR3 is TGTGCCAGTACCCGGACAGCCAATCAGCCCCAGCATTTT. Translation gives CASTRTANQPQHF.

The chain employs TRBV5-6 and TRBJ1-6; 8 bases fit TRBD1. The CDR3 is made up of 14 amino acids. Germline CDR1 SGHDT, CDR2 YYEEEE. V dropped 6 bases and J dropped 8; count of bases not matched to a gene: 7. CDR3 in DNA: TGTGCCAGCACCCAAACAGGGGGATATTCACCCCTCCACTTT. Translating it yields CASTQTGGYSPLHF.

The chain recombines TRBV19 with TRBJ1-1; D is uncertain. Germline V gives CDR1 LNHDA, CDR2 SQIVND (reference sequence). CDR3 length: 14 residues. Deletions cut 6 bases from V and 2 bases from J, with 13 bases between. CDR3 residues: CASRQWAGNTEAFF. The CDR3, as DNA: TGTGCCAGTAGACAGTGGGCAGGAAACACTGAAGCTTTCTTT.

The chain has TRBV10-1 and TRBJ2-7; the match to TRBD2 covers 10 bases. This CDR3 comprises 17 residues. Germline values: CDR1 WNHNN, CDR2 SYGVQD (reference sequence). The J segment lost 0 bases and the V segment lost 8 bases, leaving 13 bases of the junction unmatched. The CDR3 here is CASHGGLAVCSSYEQYF. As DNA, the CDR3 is TGCGCCAGCCATGGCGGACTAGCGGTTTGTAGCTCCTACGAGCAGTACTTC.

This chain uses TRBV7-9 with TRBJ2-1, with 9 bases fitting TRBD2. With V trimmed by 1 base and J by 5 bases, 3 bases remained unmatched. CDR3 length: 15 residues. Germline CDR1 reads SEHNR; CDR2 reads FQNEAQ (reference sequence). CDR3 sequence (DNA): TGTGCCAGCAGCTTAGTCAGCGGGGGGAACAATGAGCAGTTCTTC. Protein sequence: CASSLVSGGNNEQFF.

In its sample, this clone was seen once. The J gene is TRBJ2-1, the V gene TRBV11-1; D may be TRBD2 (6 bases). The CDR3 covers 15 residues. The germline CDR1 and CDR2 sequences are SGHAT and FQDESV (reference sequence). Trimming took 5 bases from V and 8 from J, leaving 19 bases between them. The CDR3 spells CASSPRGRGGHEQFF. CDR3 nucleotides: TGTGCCAGCAGCCCCCGAGGGCGGGGTGGCCATGAGCAGTTCTTC.

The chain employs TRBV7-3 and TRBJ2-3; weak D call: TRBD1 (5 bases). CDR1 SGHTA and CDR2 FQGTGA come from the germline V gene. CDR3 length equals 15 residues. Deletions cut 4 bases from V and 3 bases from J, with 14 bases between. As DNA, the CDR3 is TGTGCCAGCAGCTCCCAGGGCCTACAAACAGATACGCAGTATTTT. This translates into CASSSQGLQTDTQYF.

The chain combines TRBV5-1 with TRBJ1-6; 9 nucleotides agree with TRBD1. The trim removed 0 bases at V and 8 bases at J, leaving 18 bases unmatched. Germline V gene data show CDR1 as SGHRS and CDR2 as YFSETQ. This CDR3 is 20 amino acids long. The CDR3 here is CASSLVRTGDIRRADSPLHF. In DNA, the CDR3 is TGCGCCAGCAGCTTGGTGCGGACAGGGGACATTCGGCGGGCTGATTCACCCCTCCACTTT. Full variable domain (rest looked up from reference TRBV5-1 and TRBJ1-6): KAGVTQTPRYLIKTRGQQVTLSCSPISGHRSVSWYQQTPGQGLQFLFEYFSETQRNKGNFPGRFSGRQFSNSRSEMNVSTLELGDSALYLCASSLVRTGDIRRADSPLHFGNGTRLTVT.

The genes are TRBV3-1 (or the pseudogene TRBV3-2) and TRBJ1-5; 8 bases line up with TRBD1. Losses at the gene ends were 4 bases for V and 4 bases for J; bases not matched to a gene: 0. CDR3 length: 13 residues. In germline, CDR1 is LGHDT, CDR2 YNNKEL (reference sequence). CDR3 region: CASSRQGNQPQHF. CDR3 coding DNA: TGTGCCAGCAGCCGACAGGGGAATCAGCCCCAGCATTTT.

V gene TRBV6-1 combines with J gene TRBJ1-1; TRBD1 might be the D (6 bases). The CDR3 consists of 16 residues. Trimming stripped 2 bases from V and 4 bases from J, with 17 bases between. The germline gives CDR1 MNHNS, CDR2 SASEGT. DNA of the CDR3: TGTGCCAGCAGTGAATTAGGGGTGCAGGGGACCACTGAAGCTTTCTTT. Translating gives CASSELGVQGTTEAFF.

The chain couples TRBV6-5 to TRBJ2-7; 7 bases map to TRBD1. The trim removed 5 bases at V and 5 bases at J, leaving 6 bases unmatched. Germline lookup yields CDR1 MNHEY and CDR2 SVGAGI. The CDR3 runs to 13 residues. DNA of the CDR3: TGTGCCAGCAGTCTTTCGACAGGGAACGAGCAGTACTTC. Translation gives CASSLSTGNEQYF.

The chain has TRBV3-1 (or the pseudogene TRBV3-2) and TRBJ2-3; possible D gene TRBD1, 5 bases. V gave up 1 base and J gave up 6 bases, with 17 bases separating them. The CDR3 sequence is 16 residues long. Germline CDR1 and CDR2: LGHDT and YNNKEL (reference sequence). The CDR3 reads CASSQARHTGGDTQYF. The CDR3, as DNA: TGTGCCAGCAGCCAAGCAAGACACACAGGTGGGGATACGCAGTATTTT.

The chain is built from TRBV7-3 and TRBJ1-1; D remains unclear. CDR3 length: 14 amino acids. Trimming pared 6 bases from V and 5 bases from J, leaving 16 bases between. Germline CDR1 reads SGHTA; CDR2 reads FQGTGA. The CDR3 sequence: CASSPGLGRTEAFF. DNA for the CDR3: TGTGCCAGCAGTCCCGGGTTGGGGAGGACTGAAGCTTTCTTT.

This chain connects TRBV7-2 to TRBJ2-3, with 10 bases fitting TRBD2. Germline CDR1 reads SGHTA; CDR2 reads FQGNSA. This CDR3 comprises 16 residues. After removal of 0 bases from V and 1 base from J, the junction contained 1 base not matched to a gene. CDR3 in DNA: TGTGCCAGCAGCTTAGCCCTAGCGGGGGGCACAGATACGCAGTATTTT. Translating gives CASSLALAGGTDTQYF.

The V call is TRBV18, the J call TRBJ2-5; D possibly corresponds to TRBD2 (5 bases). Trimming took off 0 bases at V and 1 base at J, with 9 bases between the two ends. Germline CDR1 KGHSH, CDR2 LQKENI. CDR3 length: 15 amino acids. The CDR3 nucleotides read TGTGCCAGCTCACCACCAGGAGCGGCCCAAGAGACCCAGTACTTC. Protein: CASSPPGAAQETQYF.

The CDR3 is CASSLGGGDEKLFF. The CDR3 DNA sequence: TGCGCCAGCAGCTTGGGCGGGGGAGATGAAAAACTGTTTTTT. The V and J genes are TRBV5-1 and TRBJ1-4; D might be TRBD1 (5 bases). Deletions cut 0 bases from V and 6 bases from J, with 9 bases between. The CDR3 is 14 residues long. CDR1 is SGHRS and CDR2 is YFSETQ in the germline V gene.

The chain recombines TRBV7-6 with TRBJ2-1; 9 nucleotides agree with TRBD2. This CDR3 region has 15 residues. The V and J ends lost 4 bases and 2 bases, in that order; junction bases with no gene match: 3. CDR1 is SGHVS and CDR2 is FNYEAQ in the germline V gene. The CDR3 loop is CASSSASGAYNEQFF. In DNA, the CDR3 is TGTGCCAGCAGCTCCGCTAGCGGGGCCTACAATGAGCAGTTCTTC.

DNA for the CDR3: TGTGCCAGCAGTTGGGGGCAGGGCGATTCACCCCTCCACTTT. This gives the protein CASSWGQGDSPLHF. The V call is TRBV27, the J call TRBJ1-6, with a weak D call TRBD1 (6 bases). The CDR3 covers 14 residues. V gave up 4 bases and J gave up 8 bases, with 12 bases separating them. Germline V gene sequence: CDR1 MNHEY, CDR2 SMNVEV (reference sequence).

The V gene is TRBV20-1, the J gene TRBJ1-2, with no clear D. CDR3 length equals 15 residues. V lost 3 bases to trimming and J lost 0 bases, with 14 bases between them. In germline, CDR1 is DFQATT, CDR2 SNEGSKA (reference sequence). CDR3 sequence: CSASREGVANYGYTF. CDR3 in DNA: TGCAGTGCTAGTCGGGAGGGCGTAGCTAACTATGGCTACACCTTC.

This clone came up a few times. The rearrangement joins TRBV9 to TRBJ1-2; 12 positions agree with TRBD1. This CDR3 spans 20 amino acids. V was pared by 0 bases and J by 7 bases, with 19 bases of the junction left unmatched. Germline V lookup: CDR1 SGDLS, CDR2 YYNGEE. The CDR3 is CASSVAPLVGDRGQVSGYTF. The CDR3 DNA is TGTGCCAGCAGCGTAGCTCCGTTAGTCGGGGACAGGGGGCAAGTTAGTGGCTACACCTTC.

CDR3 sequence: CATSDSSGTEAFF. The CDR3 DNA follows: TGTGCCACCAGTGATTCCTCCGGGACAGAAGCTTTCTTT. V and J are TRBV24-1 and TRBJ1-1; TRBD1 is a possible D gene (6 bases). The V gene lost 2 bases and the J gene lost 8 bases, with 11 bases spanning the gap. Germline V lookup: CDR1 KGHDR, CDR2 SFDVKD. This CDR3 comprises 13 residues.

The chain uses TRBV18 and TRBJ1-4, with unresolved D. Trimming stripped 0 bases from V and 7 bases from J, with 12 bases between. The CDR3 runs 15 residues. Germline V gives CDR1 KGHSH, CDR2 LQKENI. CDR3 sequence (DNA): TGTGCCAGCTCACCACCGGTGGGCAGACGTGAAAAACTGTTTTTT. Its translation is CASSPPVGRREKLFF.